The entry that follows covers one T cell receptor (beta chain) sequence. The CDR3 sequence is 16 residues long. V gave up 2 bases and J gave up 6 bases; unmatched junction bases: 9. CDR1 is SGDLS and CDR2 is YYNGEE in the germline V gene. Data came from immunoSEQ multiplex PCR; TCRdb stores just in-frame clones and leaves some out. Among 90,000 or so clones, about 91% were seen once, and the ten largest hold around 2%. These data belong to a study of blood T cell repertoires in COVID-19. Sample: peripheral blood. The chain links TRBV9 to TRBJ2-7; 12 positions agree with TRBD2. The clonotype originates from a human donor with active COVID-19. The donor label of this sample is uncertain. The CDR3 here is CASSVFSSGGAGEQYF. In DNA form, the CDR3 reads TGTGCCAGCAGCGTCTTCTCTAGCGGGGGGGCCGGCGAGCAGTACTTC.